This T cell receptor beta chain was recorded in a study of CD8 T cells in Susac syndrome. V lost 8 bases to trimming and J lost 0 bases, with 15 bases between them. Per germline, CDR1 SGHVS and CDR2 FNYEAQ. The CDR3 has 15 residues. cDNA came from about 0.5 to 1 ug RNA primed by random hexamers. TCR beta CDR3 was amplified by immunoSEQ covering 54 Vbeta and 13 Jbeta. TCRdb called the immunoSEQ multiplex PCR reads again in MiXCR, with one record for every CDR3 protein. The table includes roughly 100,000 distinct CDR3 sequences, approximately 94% detected once. The chain uses TRBV7-6 and TRBJ2-3, with a weak D call TRBD2 (5 bases). The receptor was isolated from a human donor with Susac syndrome. The specimen was CD8+ T cells from PBMCs. The CDR3 DNA reads TGTGCCAGCGGACTGGGGTTAGCTAGCACAGATACGCAGTATTTT. Its translation is CASGLGLASTDTQYF.